This T cell receptor (beta chain) was sequenced for a study of pediatric ulcerative colitis. General study findings and limits: All ulcerative colitis patients, but no controls, carried two rectal clonotypes. Rectal repertoires separated controls, mild-moderate and acute severe colitis.

Samples were sequenced at Survey level, maximum 500,000 reads. Data came from immunoSEQ multiplex PCR; TCRdb stores just in-frame clones and leaves some out. The table includes 35,000 to 45,000 clones, 75% to 90% detected once. This clone has just a few counts. Its specificity is not known. The V and J ends lost 0 bases and 3 bases, in that order; junction bases with no gene match: 8. This CDR3 comprises 16 residues. In germline, CDR1 is GTSNPN, CDR2 SVGIG (reference sequence). The blood sample was taken during the colonoscopy visit. The specimen was blood. The chain employs TRBV30 and TRBJ2-5, with 9 bases identical to TRBD2. This TCR came from a girl aged 10-17 years with moderate ulcerative colitis. CDR3 sequence: CAWSVGSGGHKETQYF. The CDR3 nucleotides read TGTGCCTGGAGTGTAGGGAGCGGGGGGCATAAAGAGACCCAGTACTTC. Based on the CDR3 plus reference TRBV30 and TRBJ2-5, the full variable domain is SQTIHQWPATLVQPVGSPLSLECTVEGTSNPNLYWYRQAAGRGLQLLFYSVGIGQISSEVPQNLSASRPQDRQFILSSKKLLLSDSGFYLCAWSVGSGGHKETQYFGPGTRLLVL.